One sample yielded the 31 T cell receptor beta chains listed below, sequenced in a study of regulatory T cells in long-lasting Graves disease (TCRdb year 2021). The library was prepared using multiplex PCR. TCRdb shows the sequencer as Illumina HiSeq 4000. TCR beta libraries were built with iRepertoire HTBI primers and Arm-PCR amplification of CDR3 regions. In-frame beta chains were kept once TCRdb had trimmed the public reads at Q25 with fastp and called clones with MiXCR. Rows are combined by CDR3 protein, so each entry shows the most common genes and DNA. Within this sample are fewer than 400,000 distinct CDR3 sequences, with 15% to 20% of them counted one time only. The ten largest make up approximately 31% of the sample. The sample's time point label is to be understood as: persistent/refractory GD, antithyroid drugs over 5 years with positive TRAb. For both TCR sequencing and RNA sequencing, RNA was extracted from PBMCs using TRIzol.

This specimen was peripheral blood mononuclear cells (PBMCs), taken when the disease was refractory, from a patient treated with antithyroid drugs. These receptor sequences come from a female donor with Graves disease.

This chain joins TRBV5-1 and TRBJ2-1; 7 nucleotides agree with TRBD2. Germline CDR1 and CDR2: SGHRS and YFSETQ. This CDR3 has 14 residues. Germline trimming cut 5 bases from V and 10 bases from J; bases unmatched to any gene: 12. CDR3 in amino acids: CASSGEGRIEEQFF. The CDR3 coding sequence is TGCGCCAGCAGTGGGGAGGGCCGGATTGAGGAGCAGTTCTTC.

This clonotype was seen a few times. The chain links TRBV4-2 to TRBJ1-2, with TRBD1 matching 9 bases. The CDR3 runs to 16 residues. CDR1 is LGHNA and CDR2 is YNFKEQ in the germline V gene. V was pared by 3 bases and J by 2 bases, with 7 bases of the junction left unmatched. Written as DNA, the CDR3 is TGTGCCAGCAGCCAGACAGGGGGTGAAGGGAACTATGGCTACACCTTC. Translated, it gives CASSQTGGEGNYGYTF.

This clonotype came up a few times. The chain joins TRBV7-3 to TRBJ1-6; 7 bases map to TRBD1. J gave up 5 bases and V 3 bases, and 7 bases lay outside the gene matches. The CDR3 runs 16 residues. The germline V gene has CDR1 SGHTA and CDR2 FQGTGA. In nucleotides, the CDR3 is TGTGCCAGCAGCTTGTTGTCAGGGGGTCATAATTCACCCCTCCACTTT. Protein: CASSLLSGGHNSPLHF.

This chain links TRBV29-1 with TRBJ1-2; TRBD1 might be the D (5 bases). Germline V gene data show CDR1 as SQVTM and CDR2 as ANQGSEA. The CDR3 covers 10 residues. V shed 5 bases and J shed 7 bases, with 8 bases lying between them. CDR3 bases: TGCAGCGTTCTTGGGGGTGGCTACACCTTC. Its protein product is CSVLGGGYTF.

Regarding this clonotype: Being one base from a much bigger clone, this may be a read error. The chain combines TRBV28 with TRBJ2-5; D remains unclear. The CDR3 spans 17 residues. Germline values: CDR1 MDHEN, CDR2 SYDVKM. Deletions cut 5 bases from V and 1 base from J, with 20 bases between. CDR3 bases: TGTGCCAGCAGTCTCCCAGCTCGTGATTCCCCCCAAGAGACCCAGTACTTC. Protein sequence: CASSLPARDSPQETQYF.

This chain links TRBV6-2 or TRBV6-3 with TRBJ2-4; D gene uncertain. The V end lost 3 bases, the J end lost 0 bases, and 18 bases lay between the germline ends. The V gene's germline CDR1 is MNHEY and CDR2 SVGEGT. The CDR3 spans 18 residues. DNA for the CDR3: TGTGCCAGCAGTTATGACTCTCAGACCATACTAGCCAAAAACATTCAGTACTTC. Amino acids: CASSYDSQTILAKNIQYF.

This clonotype turned up a few times. The rearrangement joins TRBV29-1 to TRBJ2-2; tentative D call: TRBD2 (7 bases). CDR3 length equals 15 residues. Germline CDR1 SQVTM, CDR2 ANQGSEA. Deletions cut 7 bases from V and 0 bases from J, with 15 bases between. CDR3: CSGGGGATNTGELFF. CDR3 nucleotides: TGCAGCGGAGGGGGGGGAGCGACGAACACCGGGGAGCTGTTTTTT.

The rearrangement uses TRBV28 and TRBJ2-1; 10 bases align to TRBD2. Looked up from germline, CDR1 is MDHEN and CDR2 is SYDVKM. V was pared by 5 bases and J by 2 bases, with 3 bases of the junction left unmatched. This CDR3 has 15 residues. As DNA, the CDR3 is TGTGCCAGCAGTGGACTAGCGGCCCCCTACAATGAGCAGTTCTTC. Encoded protein: CASSGLAAPYNEQFF.

This clonotype was detected only a few times. The rearrangement uses TRBV12-3 or TRBV12-4 and TRBJ1-3; 9 positions match TRBD1. The CDR3 sequence is 21 residues long. After removal of 0 bases from V and 0 bases from J, the junction contained 15 bases not matched to a gene. The CDR3 here is CASSLAVTGTGFPVSGNTIYF. In DNA form, the CDR3 reads TGTGCCAGCAGTTTAGCGGTAACCGGGACAGGGTTCCCAGTCTCTGGAAACACCATATATTTT.

This clonotype was observed at least ten times. The chain links TRBV6-5 to TRBJ1-1; D is possibly TRBD1 (6 bases). This CDR3 has 15 residues. Germline CDR1 MNHEY, CDR2 SVGAGI. V lost 4 bases to trimming and J lost 6 bases, with 18 bases between them. The CDR3 here is CASSWAYREGAEAFF. The CDR3 DNA sequence: TGTGCCAGCAGTTGGGCCTACAGGGAAGGGGCTGAAGCTTTCTTT.

The chain carries TRBV20-1 and TRBJ1-1; D is unresolved. The CDR3 loop spans 13 amino acids. Germline V gives CDR1 DFQATT, CDR2 SNEGSKA (reference sequence). Between the trimmed V and J ends, which lost 2 bases and 0 bases, there was a span of 7 bases. CDR3 nucleotide sequence: TGCAGTGCTAGATTCAGCATGAACACTGAAGCTTTCTTT. It codes for CSARFSMNTEAFF.

This clonotype has at least ten counts. V and J are TRBV20-1 and TRBJ2-7, with unresolved D. Trimming left V 0 bases short and J 9 bases short, with 15 bases between. CDR1 and CDR2 from the germline V gene are DFQATT and SNEGSKA (reference sequence). This CDR3 is 13 amino acids long. The CDR3 nucleotides are TGCAGTGCTAGAGATCTCGGACGGTCCGTGCAGTACTTC. Protein product: CSARDLGRSVQYF.

The sample holds many counts of this clonotype. V is TRBV29-1 and J is TRBJ2-7; D may be TRBD1 (6 bases). Germline V CDR1 and CDR2: SQVTM, ANQGSEA. V shed 5 bases and J shed 3 bases, with 14 bases lying between them. The CDR3 is 13 residues long. The CDR3: CSVLQGPYYEQYF. CDR3 DNA: TGCAGCGTTCTACAGGGACCCTACTACGAGCAGTACTTC.

The chain combines TRBV12-3 or TRBV12-4 with TRBJ2-1, with no clear D. V lost 5 bases to trimming and J lost 12 bases, with 17 bases between them. The length of the CDR3 is 13 residues. The chain's CDR3 is CASSNGFSFGQFF. The CDR3 DNA sequence: TGTGCCAGCAGTAATGGGTTTTCTTTTGGGCAGTTCTTC.

This sequence joins TRBV6-5 and TRBJ2-1; TRBD1 matches 9 bases. The ends lost 2 bases at V and 6 bases at J; junction bases unmatched: 8. The CDR3 length is 16 residues. Germline assignment: CDR1 MNHEY and CDR2 SVGAGI. The CDR3 sequence is CASSYQPGTGFNEQFF. The DNA for the CDR3 is TGTGCCAGCAGTTACCAACCCGGGACAGGGTTCAATGAGCAGTTCTTC.

In this sample, this clonotype turned up a few times. V and J are TRBV5-1 and TRBJ2-2; a possible D gene is TRBD2 (6 bases). The CDR3 spans 15 residues. Germline V gene data show CDR1 as SGHRS and CDR2 as YFSETQ. V shed 6 bases and J shed 4 bases, with 16 bases lying between them. The CDR3, as DNA: TGCGCCAGCAATATCGACGGGAGAGTCACCGGGGAGCTGTTTTTT. This sequence encodes CASNIDGRVTGELFF. Variable domain in full (rest from reference TRBV5-1 and TRBJ2-2): KAGVTQTPRYLIKTRGQQVTLSCSPISGHRSVSWYQQTPGQGLQFLFEYFSETQRNKGNFPGRFSGRQFSNSRSEMNVSTLELGDSALYLCASNIDGRVTGELFFGEGSRLTVL.

At least ten counts were recorded for this clonotype. The chain uses TRBV24-1 and TRBJ1-2; D is unclear. CDR1 and CDR2 (germline): KGHDR, SFDVKD. The CDR3 has 13 amino acids. The V end lost 7 bases, the J end lost 4 bases, and 12 bases lay between the germline ends. CDR3 nucleotides: TGTGCCACCAGCGACTCAGTTACCTATGGCTACACCTTC. Encoded protein: CATSDSVTYGYTF.

Many counts were recorded for this clonotype. V gene TRBV7-8 combines with J gene TRBJ2-5; TRBD2 matches 12 bases. CDR1 and CDR2 (germline): SGHVS, FQNEAQ. There are 16 residues in the CDR3. Germline trimming cut 5 bases from V and 4 bases from J; bases unmatched to any gene: 8. This CDR3 reads CASSGPGLAGPETQYF. The CDR3 DNA reads as TGTGCCAGCAGCGGTCCGGGACTAGCGGGTCCAGAGACCCAGTACTTC.

This chain links TRBV11-3 with TRBJ2-6; the D is unclear. The V end lost 5 bases, the J end lost 1 base, and 15 bases lay between the germline ends. This CDR3 region has 17 residues. Per the germline V gene, CDR1 is SGHNT and CDR2 is YENEEA. The CDR3 reads CASSNWAGPSGANVLTF. The CDR3 nucleotides are TGTGCCAGCAGCAACTGGGCAGGCCCTTCTGGGGCCAACGTCCTGACTTTC.

This clonotype has a count of ten or more. The rearrangement links TRBV20-1 to TRBJ2-7; either TRBD1 or TRBD2 may supply D (7 bases each). Germline V gives CDR1 DFQATT, CDR2 SNEGSKA (reference sequence). The CDR3 contains 13 residues. V dropped 6 bases and J dropped 5 bases, with 17 bases sitting between them. CDR3 coding DNA: TGCAGTGCAGCGGGGACAGCCCCGCACGAGCAGTACTTC. Translated: CSAAGTAPHEQYF.

This clonotype was detected only a few times. This could be a read error, since a much larger clone is one nucleotide away. This sequence joins TRBV2 and TRBJ2-7; TRBD1 agrees at 7 bases. The germline CDR1 and CDR2 sequences are SNHLY and FYNNEI. The ends lost 7 bases at V and 2 bases at J; junction bases unmatched: 8. This CDR3 region has 14 residues. The CDR3 bases are TGTGCCAGCACCGACGTACAGGGGCCCTACGAGCAGTACTTC. It is translated as CASTDVQGPYEQYF.

This clonotype came up many times. The CDR3 is CASSYSTGGLNQPQHF. The CDR3 DNA sequence: TGTGCCAGCAGTTATTCGACAGGGGGCCTCAATCAGCCCCAGCATTTT. V and J are TRBV6-2 or TRBV6-3 and TRBJ1-5, with 10 bases identical to TRBD1. There are 16 residues in the CDR3. Germline CDR1 is MNHEY and CDR2 is SVGEGT. Unmatched junction bases numbered 5, after V lost 3 bases and J lost 3 bases.

This sequence joins TRBV6-1 and TRBJ1-5; no firm D call. The CDR3 has 17 amino acids. In germline, CDR1 is MNHNS, CDR2 SASEGT. Trimming removed 6 bases from V and 7 bases from J, with 25 bases in between. The CDR3: CASSHPLLEARGQPQHF. Here the CDR3 DNA reads TGTGCCAGCAGCCACCCCCTCCTGGAGGCCAGAGGGCAGCCCCAGCATTTT.

This clonotype was seen only once. V usage is TRBV7-9 and J usage is TRBJ2-2; possible D gene TRBD2, 5 bases. The length of the CDR3 is 14 residues. V was cut by 5 bases and J by 7 bases, with 14 bases left in between. Germline V gives CDR1 SEHNR, CDR2 FQNEAQ (reference sequence). The CDR3 protein is CASSPRTPLGELFF. DNA of the CDR3: TGTGCCAGCAGCCCGAGGACTCCCCTCGGGGAGCTGTTTTTT.

This sequence joins TRBV13 and TRBJ2-2; 11 positions match TRBD2. This CDR3 is built from 17 residues. Trimming took 5 bases from V and 1 from J; bases not matched to a gene: 6. Germline CDR1 is PRHDT and CDR2 is FYEKMQ (reference sequence). This chain's CDR3 is CASSPYGLAGNTGELFF. In DNA form, the CDR3 reads TGTGCCAGCAGCCCTTACGGACTAGCGGGGAACACCGGGGAGCTGTTTTTT.

This clonotype was seen at least ten times. This sequence joins TRBV7-2 and TRBJ2-7; no reliable D call. This CDR3 has 13 residues. Trimming cost V 4 bases and J 0 bases, with 7 bases left between them. The germline CDR1 and CDR2 sequences are SGHTA and FQGNSA. The CDR3: CASSSVPSYEQYF. The CDR3 nucleotides are TGTGCCAGCAGCTCCGTCCCCTCCTACGAGCAGTACTTC. The complete variable domain, with remaining parts taken from reference TRBV7-2 and TRBJ2-7, reads GAGVSQSPSNKVTEKGKDVELRCDPISGHTALYWYRQSLGQGLEFLIYFQGNSAPDKSGLPSDRFSAERTGGSVSTLTIQRTQQEDSAVYLCASSSVPSYEQYFGPGTRLTVT.

This clonotype came up a few times. The gene calls are TRBV11-3 and TRBJ2-2, with D perhaps TRBD2 (5 bases). The CDR3 has 17 residues. Germline V gene lookup returns CDR1 SGHNT and CDR2 YENEEA. Deletions cut 2 bases from V and 0 bases from J, with 13 bases between. CDR3 DNA sequence: TGTGCCAGCAGCTTATTCGGCGGGCCAGCGAACACCGGGGAGCTGTTTTTT. Translating it yields CASSLFGGPANTGELFF. Combining the CDR3 with reference TRBV11-3 and TRBJ2-2 gives the whole variable domain EAGVVQSPRYKIIEKKQPVAFWCNPISGHNTLYWYLQNLGQGPELLIRYENEEAVDDSQLPKDRFSAERLKGVDSTLKIQPAELGDSAVYLCASSLFGGPANTGELFFGEGSRLTVL.

The rearrangement uses TRBV5-5 and TRBJ2-2; 7 nucleotides match TRBD1. The CDR3 loop spans 15 amino acids. Germline loops: CDR1 SGHKS, CDR2 YYEKEE (reference sequence). V was pared by 3 bases and J by 4 bases, with 6 bases of the junction left unmatched. CDR3 amino acids: CASSSFTGATGELFF. CDR3 bases: TGTGCCAGCAGCTCCTTTACAGGGGCCACCGGGGAGCTGTTTTTT.

As to this clonotype: Being one base from a much bigger clone, this may be a read error. This rearrangement joins TRBV5-1 to TRBJ2-2; a possible D gene is TRBD2 (6 bases). This CDR3 is built from 16 residues. Germline assignment: CDR1 SGHRS and CDR2 YFSETQ. The CDR3 bases are TGCGCCAGCAGCTTGAAGGCGGGAACGGGCGCCGGGGAGCTGTGTTTT. This sequence encodes CASSLKAGTGAGELCF.

This clonotype was recorded many times. This chain joins TRBV2 and TRBJ1-2, with 8 bases identical to TRBD1. This CDR3 has 13 residues. Trimming removed 6 bases from V and 4 bases from J; junction bases left unmatched: 4. Per the germline V gene, CDR1 is SNHLY and CDR2 is FYNNEI. The CDR3 nucleotides are TGTGCCAGCAGGGGGACAGGCCCCTATGGCTACACCTTC. It codes for CASRGTGPYGYTF.

On this clonotype: A read error may explain this, as a much larger clone is one base away. The chain is built from TRBV2 and TRBJ1-4; 10 nucleotides match TRBD1. The CDR3 runs to 15 residues. Germline CDR1 SNHLY, CDR2 FYNNEI. Trimming took 5 bases from V and 7 from J; bases not matched to a gene: 7. The CDR3 nucleotides read TGTGCCAGCAGTAGCCTGGGGACAGGGGTTGAAAAACTGTTTTTT. Translation: CASSSLGTGVEKLFF.